One sample yielded the 8 T cell receptor beta chains listed below, sequenced in a study of response to subunit inactivated influenza vaccine. TCRdb re-analysed the RT-PCR reads in MiXCR, keeping a single row per CDR3 protein. In the table there are about 650,000 distinct CDR3 sequences, roughly 15% of which are singletons. The source material was PBMCs from blood, sampled less than 15 days before vaccination. These receptors all stem from a man in his fifties who received an inactivated influenza vaccine.

This clonotype was counted a few times. The chain couples TRBV10-3 to TRBJ2-1; TRBD1 matches 7 bases. This CDR3 is 15 amino acids long. The trim removed 6 bases at V and 3 bases at J, leaving 8 bases unmatched. CDR1 and CDR2 from the germline V gene are ENHRY and SYGVKD. The chain's CDR3 is CAISLQGRVYNEQFF. CDR3 bases: TGTGCCATCAGCCTACAGGGGAGAGTCTACAATGAGCAGTTCTTC.

This chain joins TRBV5-1 and TRBJ2-3; D is possibly TRBD2 (7 bases). The germline V gene has CDR1 SGHRS and CDR2 YFSETQ. This CDR3 contains 16 residues. The V end was cut by 4 bases, the J end by 7 bases, with 22 bases between. CDR3 nucleotide sequence: TGCGCCAGCAGCCCCCGGAGGGGGGGAGTTGGGAATACGCAGTATTTT. This gives the protein CASSPRRGGVGNTQYF.

The chain employs TRBV4-2 and TRBJ1-2; TRBD1 might be the D (6 bases). CDR1 LGHNA and CDR2 YNFKEQ come from the germline V gene. This CDR3 is built from 14 residues. Trimming stripped 1 base from V and 8 bases from J, with 14 bases between. In nucleotides, the CDR3 is TGTGCCAGCAGCCAAGTCGAGGGGGGAGGAGGCTACACCTTC. Translating gives CASSQVEGGGGYTF.

The V gene is TRBV10-3, the J gene TRBJ1-2, with D perhaps matching TRBD1 (6 bases). Germline-derived CDR1 and CDR2 are ENHRY and SYGVKD. Trimming pared 0 bases from V and 8 bases from J, leaving 19 bases between. The CDR3 loop spans 16 amino acids. The CDR3 nucleotides are TGTGCCATCAGTGAGTCGGGGGGCAGCTCCACTCGGGGCTACACCTTC. Protein product: CAISESGGSSTRGYTF.

This clonotype was detected ten times or more. The chain links TRBV7-8 to TRBJ2-6; D unclear. The CDR3 consists of 18 residues. The V and J ends lost 0 bases and 2 bases respectively, with 14 bases between them. The V gene's germline CDR1 is SGHVS and CDR2 FQNEAQ. CDR3 in amino acids: CASSLALPLGPGANVLTF. CDR3 nucleotides: TGTGCCAGCAGCTTAGCGTTACCCTTGGGTCCTGGGGCCAACGTCCTGACTTTC.

The V and J genes are TRBV5-1 and TRBJ1-4; tentatively, D is TRBD1 (6 bases). Germline CDR1 is SGHRS and CDR2 is YFSETQ. Trimming stripped 4 bases from V and 2 bases from J, with 12 bases between. The CDR3 is 15 amino acids. In nucleotides, the CDR3 is TGCGCCAGCAGCAAAACAGGGCAGACTAATGAAAAACTGTTTTTT. The encoded protein is CASSKTGQTNEKLFF. Full variable domain (rest looked up from reference TRBV5-1 and TRBJ1-4): KAGVTQTPRYLIKTRGQQVTLSCSPISGHRSVSWYQQTPGQGLQFLFEYFSETQRNKGNFPGRFSGRQFSNSRSEMNVSTLELGDSALYLCASSKTGQTNEKLFFGSGTQLSVL.

This clonotype appeared a few times. V gene TRBV29-1 combines with J gene TRBJ2-1; 7 bases are shared with TRBD1. V lost 2 bases to trimming and J lost 5 bases; unmatched junction nucleotides: 9. Per germline, CDR1 SQVTM and CDR2 ANQGSEA. The CDR3 sequence is 15 residues long. CDR3 protein: CSVEPRDRIDNEQFF. The CDR3 bases are TGCAGCGTTGAACCTAGGGACAGAATAGACAATGAGCAGTTCTTC.

This clonotype showed up many times. This chain links TRBV6-1 with TRBJ2-1; the D call may be TRBD1 or TRBD2 (5 bases each). The CDR3 is 12 residues long. The V end lost 6 bases, the J end lost 5 bases, and 8 bases lay between the germline ends. Germline V CDR1 and CDR2: MNHNS, SASEGT. Here the CDR3 reads CASRWGNNEQFF. In DNA, the CDR3 is TGTGCCAGCAGGTGGGGGAACAATGAGCAGTTCTTC.